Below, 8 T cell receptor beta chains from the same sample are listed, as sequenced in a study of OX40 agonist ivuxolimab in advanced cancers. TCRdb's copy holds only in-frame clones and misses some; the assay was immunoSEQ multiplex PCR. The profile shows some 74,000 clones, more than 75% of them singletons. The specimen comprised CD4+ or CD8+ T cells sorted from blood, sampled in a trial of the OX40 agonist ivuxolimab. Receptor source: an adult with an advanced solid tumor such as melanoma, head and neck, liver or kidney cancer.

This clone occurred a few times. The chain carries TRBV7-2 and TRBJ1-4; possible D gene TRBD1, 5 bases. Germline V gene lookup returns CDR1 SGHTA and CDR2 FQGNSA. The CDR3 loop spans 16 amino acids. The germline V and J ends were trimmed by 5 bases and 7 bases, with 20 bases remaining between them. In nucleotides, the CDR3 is TGTGCCAGCAGCGAGGGACTAGCGCGTATGGGTGAAAAACTGTTTTTT. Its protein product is CASSEGLARMGEKLFF.

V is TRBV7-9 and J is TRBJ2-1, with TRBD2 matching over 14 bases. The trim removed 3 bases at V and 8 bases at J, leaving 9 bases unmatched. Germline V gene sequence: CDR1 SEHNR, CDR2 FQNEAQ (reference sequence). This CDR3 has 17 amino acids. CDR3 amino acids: CASSLTSGRAQEDEQFF. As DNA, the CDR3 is TGTGCCAGCAGCTTGACTAGCGGGAGGGCGCAGGAGGATGAGCAGTTCTTC. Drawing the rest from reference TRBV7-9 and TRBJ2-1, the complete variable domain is DTGVSQNPRHKITKRGQNVTFRCDPISEHNRLYWYRQTLGQGPEFLTYFQNEAQLEKSRLLSDRFSAERPKGSFSTLEIQRTEQGDSAMYLCASSLTSGRAQEDEQFFGPGTRLTVL.

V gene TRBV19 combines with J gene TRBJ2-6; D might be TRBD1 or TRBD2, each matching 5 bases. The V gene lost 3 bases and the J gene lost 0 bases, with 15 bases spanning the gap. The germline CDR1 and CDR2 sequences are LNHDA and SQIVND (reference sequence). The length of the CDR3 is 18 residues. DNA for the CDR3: TGTGCCAGTAGTATGGGAGACAGCCAGAGCTCTGGGGCCAACGTCCTGACTTTC. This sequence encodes CASSMGDSQSSGANVLTF.

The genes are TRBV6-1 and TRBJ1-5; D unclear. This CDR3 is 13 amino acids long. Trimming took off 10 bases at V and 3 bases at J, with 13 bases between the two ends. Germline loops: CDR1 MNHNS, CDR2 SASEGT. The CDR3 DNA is TGTGCCACCTGGGAGGATCCCAATCAGCCCCAGCATTTT. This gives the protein CATWEDPNQPQHF.

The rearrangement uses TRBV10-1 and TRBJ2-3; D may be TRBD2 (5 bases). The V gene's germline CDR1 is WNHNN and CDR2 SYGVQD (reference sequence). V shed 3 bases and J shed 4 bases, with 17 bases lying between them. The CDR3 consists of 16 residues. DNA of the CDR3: TGCGCCAGCAGTGACCCCGAAAACCAGAGGGCAGATACGCAGTATTTT. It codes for CASSDPENQRADTQYF.

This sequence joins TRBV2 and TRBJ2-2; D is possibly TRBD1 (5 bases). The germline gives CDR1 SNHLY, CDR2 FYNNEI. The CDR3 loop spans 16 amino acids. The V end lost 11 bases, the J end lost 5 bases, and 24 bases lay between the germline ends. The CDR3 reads CARQEGALSGTGELFF. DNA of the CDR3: TGTGCCCGTCAAGAAGGGGCTCTTTCAGGGACCGGGGAGCTGTTTTTT.

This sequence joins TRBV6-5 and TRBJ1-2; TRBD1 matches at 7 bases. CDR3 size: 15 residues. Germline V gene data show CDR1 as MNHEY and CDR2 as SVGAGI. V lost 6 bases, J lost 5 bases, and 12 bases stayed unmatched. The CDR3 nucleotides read TGTGCCAGCAGCTCACCGAGAGGGGGCGAGTATGGCTACACCTTC. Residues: CASSSPRGGEYGYTF.

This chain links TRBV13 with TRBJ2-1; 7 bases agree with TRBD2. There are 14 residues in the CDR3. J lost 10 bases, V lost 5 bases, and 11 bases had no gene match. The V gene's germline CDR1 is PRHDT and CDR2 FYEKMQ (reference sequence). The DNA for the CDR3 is TGTGCCAGCAGCCGAAGACTAGCCGGGGGGGAGCAGTTCTTC. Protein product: CASSRRLAGGEQFF.